This entry lists 10 T cell receptor beta chains sequenced from one sample in a study of T cell repertoires in cytomegalovirus infection. TCRdb redid the calling of the reads with MiXCR, one entry per CDR3 protein. Of about 740,000 distinct CDR3 sequences listed, roughly 35% were seen once; the top ten hold 2.8%. The sample consisted of PBMCs. The receptors stem from a human donor in good health (CMV status not recorded). Some clones in this sample may be carry-over from other donors' samples.

V and J are TRBV28 and TRBJ1-6; 8 bases match TRBD1. V dropped 7 bases and J dropped 9; count of bases not matched to a gene: 8. CDR1 MDHEN and CDR2 SYDVKM come from the germline V gene. This CDR3 region has 14 residues. CDR3 in amino acids: CASTTTGVGSPLHF. DNA for the CDR3: TGTGCCAGCACCACGACAGGGGTGGGTTCACCCCTCCACTTT.

This clonotype was seen at least ten times. The V call is TRBV6-2 or TRBV6-3, the J call TRBJ1-5, with D hard to call. CDR3 length: 14 amino acids. Germline lookup yields CDR1 MNHEY and CDR2 SVGEGT. Trimming pared 4 bases from V and 6 bases from J, leaving 13 bases between. The CDR3 bases are TGTGCCAGCAGTTCATTCGGTTCCGGTCAGCCCCAGCATTTT. This translates into CASSSFGSGQPQHF.

This rearrangement joins TRBV20-1 to TRBJ1-5, with D perhaps TRBD1 (5 bases). The CDR3 extends over 17 amino acids. The germline gives CDR1 DFQATT, CDR2 SNEGSKA (reference sequence). V was trimmed by 0 bases and J by 4 bases, leaving 19 bases between them. The CDR3 DNA reads as TGCAGTGCTAGAGATCCCCTTAAAGCGGGACTTAATCAGCCCCAGCATTTT. Translated: CSARDPLKAGLNQPQHF.

This clonotype has a handful of counts. This chain uses TRBV7-9 with TRBJ2-1; no firm D call. CDR1 and CDR2 from the germline V gene are SEHNR and FQNEAQ (reference sequence). The CDR3 is 15 residues long. Trimming left V 5 bases short and J 5 bases short, with 16 bases between. The chain's CDR3 is CASSPPDVPNNEQFF. The CDR3 bases are TGTGCCAGCAGCCCCCCCGACGTACCAAACAATGAGCAGTTCTTC.

The V call is TRBV6-1, the J call TRBJ2-2; TRBD1 might be the D (5 bases). CDR1 and CDR2 (germline): MNHNS, SASEGT. V lost 4 bases and J 5 bases, leaving 14 bases between the germline ends. The CDR3 spans 15 residues. The DNA for the CDR3 is TGTGCCAGCAGTGTGCGTCTGGGGCGGACCGGGGAGCTGTTTTTT. Protein product: CASSVRLGRTGELFF.

The sample holds a few counts of this clonotype. The gene calls are TRBV12-3 or TRBV12-4 and TRBJ2-4; unclear D gene. The CDR3 sequence is 14 residues long. The germline V and J ends were trimmed by 4 bases and 0 bases, with 7 bases remaining between them. The CDR3: CASSWELAKNIQYF. CDR3 nucleotides: TGTGCCAGCAGTTGGGAACTAGCCAAAAACATTCAGTACTTC.

The chain joins TRBV5-5 to TRBJ2-2; 10 bases map to TRBD1. The CDR3 covers 15 residues. Trimming cost V 2 bases and J 4 bases; bases outside gene matches: 2. Germline V lookup: CDR1 SGHKS, CDR2 YYEKEE (reference sequence). Written as DNA, the CDR3 is TGTGCCAGCAGCTTAAGACAGGGGGCCACCGGGGAGCTGTTTTTT. Its translation: CASSLRQGATGELFF.

Regarding this clonotype: A read error may account for a junction end that differs from germline. The chain employs TRBV7-6 and TRBJ2-5; 10 nucleotides align to TRBD1. Germline CDR1 SGHVS, CDR2 FNYEAQ. There are 15 residues in the CDR3. The CDR3 loop is CAISPWTGGQETQYF. In nucleotides, the CDR3 is TGTGCCATCAGCCCTTGGACAGGGGGTCAAGAGACCCAGTACTTC.

This clonotype was recorded a few times. The chain carries TRBV7-2 and TRBJ2-7; 9 positions match TRBD2. V lost 1 base, J lost 5 bases, and 3 bases stayed unmatched. Germline CDR1 is SGHTA and CDR2 is FQGNSA. The CDR3 consists of 14 residues. Here the CDR3 DNA reads TGTGCCAGCAGCTTAGTTGGCGGGAGGGACGAGCAGTACTTC. Residues: CASSLVGGRDEQYF. Looking up the rest from reference TRBV7-2 and TRBJ2-7 gives the full variable domain: GAGVSQSPSNKVTEKGKDVELRCDPISGHTALYWYRQSLGQGLEFLIYFQGNSAPDKSGLPSDRFSAERTGGSVSTLTIQRTQQEDSAVYLCASSLVGGRDEQYFGPGTRLTVT.

The chain couples TRBV28 to TRBJ2-7, with D unclear. Germline-derived CDR1 and CDR2 are MDHEN and SYDVKM. Trimming removed 6 bases at V and 3 bases at J, with 15 bases between. This CDR3 has 14 residues. CDR3 sequence reads: CASRGGRPDYEQYF. The CDR3 DNA reads TGTGCCAGCAGGGGTGGACGCCCCGACTACGAGCAGTACTTC.